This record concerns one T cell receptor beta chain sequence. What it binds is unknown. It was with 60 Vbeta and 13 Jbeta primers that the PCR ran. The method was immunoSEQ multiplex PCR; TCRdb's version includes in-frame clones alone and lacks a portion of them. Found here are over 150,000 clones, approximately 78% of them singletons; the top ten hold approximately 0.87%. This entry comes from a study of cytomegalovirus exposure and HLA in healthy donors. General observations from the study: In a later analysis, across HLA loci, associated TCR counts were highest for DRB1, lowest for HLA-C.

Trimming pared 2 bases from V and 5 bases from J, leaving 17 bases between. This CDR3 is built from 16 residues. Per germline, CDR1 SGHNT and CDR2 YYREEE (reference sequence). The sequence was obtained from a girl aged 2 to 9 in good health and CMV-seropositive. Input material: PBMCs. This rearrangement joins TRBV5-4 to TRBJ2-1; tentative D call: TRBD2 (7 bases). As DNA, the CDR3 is TGTGCCAGCAGCTTTGGAGGGGGAGGGCCCGACAATGAGCAGTTCTTC. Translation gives CASSFGGGGPDNEQFF.